These 25 T cell receptor beta chains were sequenced from one sample in a study of cytomegalovirus exposure and HLA in healthy donors. It was with 60 Vbeta and 13 Jbeta primers that the PCR ran. Repertoires were generated with immunoSEQ multiplex PCR, while TCRdb's copy carries only in-frame clones and drops some. The sample consists of approximately 260,000 clones, 70% to 90% of them appearing once. Specimen: PBMCs. The origin of the receptors is a woman between 40 and 50 years old in good health and CMV-seropositive.

The V and J genes are TRBV30 and TRBJ2-1, with D possibly being TRBD2 (8 bases). CDR1 and CDR2 (germline): GTSNPN, SVGIG (reference sequence). This CDR3 spans 16 amino acids. The ends were cut back, 5 bases at V and 3 bases at J, with 20 bases in the middle. CDR3: CAWQGVSGSDYNEQFF. The DNA of the CDR3 is TGTGCCTGGCAGGGGGTGAGCGGGAGTGACTACAATGAGCAGTTCTTC.

The J gene is TRBJ2-1, the V gene TRBV6-5; TRBD2 agrees at 12 bases. This CDR3 contains 15 residues. Germline lookup yields CDR1 MNHEY and CDR2 SVGAGI. Germline trimming cut 4 bases from V and 8 bases from J; bases unmatched to any gene: 6. The DNA of the CDR3 is TGTGCCAGCAGTTCCTGGACTAGCGGGACGGATGAGCAGTTCTTC. It translates to CASSSWTSGTDEQFF.

The chain links TRBV5-1 to TRBJ1-1, with D possibly TRBD1 on 6 matching bases. The ends were cut back, 2 bases at V and 0 bases at J, with 11 bases in the middle. From germline, CDR1 is SGHRS and CDR2 YFSETQ. The CDR3 is 15 amino acids. CDR3: CASSFLTGLNTEAFF. CDR3 in DNA: TGCGCCAGCAGCTTTTTAACAGGGTTGAACACTGAAGCTTTCTTT.

V gene TRBV14 combines with J gene TRBJ2-7; TRBD2 agrees at 10 bases. J was trimmed by 2 bases and V by 4 bases; bases with no gene match: 2. The CDR3 loop spans 14 amino acids. Germline CDR1 reads SGHDN; CDR2 reads FVKESK. The CDR3 spells CASSPLAGAYEQYF. As DNA, the CDR3 is TGTGCCAGCAGCCCCCTAGCGGGAGCCTACGAGCAGTACTTC.

The chain is built from TRBV4-1 and TRBJ2-6, with 8 bases identical to TRBD2. This CDR3 has 20 amino acids. V dropped 0 bases and J dropped 0; count of bases not matched to a gene: 10. Germline-derived CDR1 and CDR2 are MGHRA and YSYEKL. The CDR3 protein is CASSQDDSLAGGSGANVLTF. Written as DNA, the CDR3 is TGCGCCAGCAGCCAAGATGATAGTCTAGCGGGCGGCTCTGGGGCCAACGTCCTGACTTTC.

The chain combines TRBV5-1 with TRBJ2-3; D uncertain. CDR3 length equals 18 residues. Trimming shortened V by 6 bases and J by 0 bases, and 23 bases separated the two germline ends. Germline-derived CDR1 and CDR2 are SGHRS and YFSETQ. This CDR3 reads CASTLAAAAPPSTDTQYF. CDR3 nucleotide sequence: TGCGCCAGCACCCTTGCGGCCGCGGCCCCCCCTAGCACAGATACGCAGTATTTT.

The DNA for the CDR3 is TGTGCCAGCTCAACCCGGGGGGAGGGGACTGAAGCTTTCTTT. It yields the protein CASSTRGEGTEAFF. The chain recombines TRBV18 with TRBJ1-1; D might be TRBD1 (5 bases). From germline, CDR1 is KGHSH and CDR2 LQKENI. Trimming removed 5 bases from V and 5 bases from J, with 15 bases in between. CDR3 length: 14 amino acids.

The chain carries TRBV6-1 and TRBJ2-2, with 7 bases lining up with TRBD2. J lost 7 bases, V lost 5 bases, and 7 bases had no gene match. Germline CDR1 MNHNS, CDR2 SASEGT. The CDR3 has 14 residues. The CDR3: CASSLQRDGGELFF. As DNA, the CDR3 is TGTGCCAGCAGTCTCCAGCGGGATGGCGGGGAGCTGTTTTTT.

The chain recombines TRBV30 with TRBJ2-7, with D perhaps TRBD1 (6 bases). The V end was cut by 1 base, the J end by 0 bases, with 10 bases between. Germline CDR1 reads GTSNPN; CDR2 reads SVGIG (reference sequence). The CDR3 has 14 residues. The CDR3 reads CAWSGQGHSYEQYF. CDR3 bases: TGTGCCTGGAGTGGTCAGGGGCACTCCTACGAGCAGTACTTC.

V gene TRBV5-1 combines with J gene TRBJ2-7; 11 positions agree with TRBD2. V was clipped by 0 bases and J by 2 bases; unmatched bases: 4. The CDR3 is 16 residues long. The germline V gene has CDR1 SGHRS and CDR2 YFSETQ. CDR3 amino acids: CASSLDSSGGPYEQYF. The CDR3 nucleotides are TGCGCCAGCAGCTTGGATTCTAGCGGGGGGCCCTACGAGCAGTACTTC.

The gene calls are TRBV7-2 and TRBJ1-3, with TRBD1 matching over 9 bases. From germline, CDR1 is SGHTA and CDR2 FQGNSA. The V gene end was trimmed by 6 bases and the J gene end by 5 bases; junction bases not matched to a gene: 5. The CDR3 length is 14 residues. Written as DNA, the CDR3 is TGTGCCAGCAGATCCGGGACAGGGAGAAACACCATATATTTT. Translating it yields CASRSGTGRNTIYF.

This clone is a singleton in its sample. In DNA, the CDR3 is TGTGCCAGCAGCTTCTGGACAGGGGGCGGAACTGGAAACACCATATATTTT. It codes for CASSFWTGGGTGNTIYF. The chain joins TRBV5-6 to TRBJ1-3, with 11 bases lining up with TRBD1. The length of the CDR3 is 17 residues. Unmatched junction bases numbered 6, after V lost 2 bases and J lost 2 bases. The V gene's germline CDR1 is SGHDT and CDR2 YYEEEE. The full variable domain, completed using reference TRBV5-6 and TRBJ1-3, is DAGVTQSPTHLIKTRGQQVTLRCSPKSGHDTVSWYQQALGQGPQFIFQYYEEEERQRGNFPDRFSGHQFPNYSSELNVNALLLGDSALYLCASSFWTGGGTGNTIYFGEGSWLTVV.

The J gene is TRBJ1-2, the V gene TRBV28; 9 nucleotides match TRBD1. V lost 2 bases and J lost 14; bases outside the gene matches: 12. This CDR3 spans 14 amino acids. Germline V gene lookup returns CDR1 MDHEN and CDR2 SYDVKM. CDR3 amino acids: CASSLPGQGRVGTF. The CDR3 region has the DNA TGTGCCAGCAGTTTACCGGGACAGGGTCGGGTTGGGACCTTC.

This chain uses TRBV13 with TRBJ1-4; perhaps TRBD1 as D (6 bases). Trimming left V 5 bases short and J 14 bases short, with 18 bases between. The CDR3 totals 13 residues. Germline values: CDR1 PRHDT, CDR2 FYEKMQ (reference sequence). CDR3 sequence reads: CASSITGSGGLFF. CDR3 sequence (DNA): TGTGCCAGCAGCATTACAGGGTCGGGGGGGCTGTTTTTT.

This clone occurred once. This chain connects TRBV29-1 to TRBJ2-4; TRBD2 aligns across 7 bases. Germline V gene data show CDR1 as SQVTM and CDR2 as ANQGSEA. J was trimmed by 7 bases and V by 5 bases; bases with no gene match: 5. The CDR3 is made up of 12 amino acids. CDR3 coding DNA: TGCAGCGTTACGACTAGCCGGAACATTCAGTACTTC. Translation gives CSVTTSRNIQYF.

The CDR3 loop is CASSLAGGLEQYF. The CDR3 DNA reads as TGCGCCAGCAGTTTAGCGGGAGGGCTCGAGCAGTACTTC. The chain has TRBV4-1 and TRBJ2-7; 11 bases agree with TRBD2. This CDR3 is built from 13 residues. CDR1 is MGHRA and CDR2 is YSYEKL in the germline V gene. The V and J ends lost 6 bases and 6 bases, in that order; junction bases with no gene match: 4.

This chain uses TRBV11-2 with TRBJ2-1, with 13 nucleotides matching TRBD2. The junction had 5 bases not matched to a gene; V was cut back by 5 bases and J by 7 bases. CDR1 is SGHAT, CDR2 FQNNGV, per germline. CDR3 size: 15 residues. The CDR3 loop is CASSAGTSGNNEQFF. The CDR3, as DNA: TGTGCCAGCAGCGCCGGGACTAGCGGGAATAATGAGCAGTTCTTC.

V usage is TRBV19 and J usage is TRBJ1-2, with unresolved D. CDR1 is LNHDA, CDR2 SQIVND, per germline (reference sequence). Trimming took off 2 bases at V and 3 bases at J, with 13 bases between the two ends. This CDR3 comprises 15 residues. CDR3 sequence: CASSISGSPYYGYTF. The CDR3 nucleotides read TGTGCCAGTAGTATATCGGGGAGCCCTTACTATGGCTACACCTTC.

The chain joins TRBV5-6 to TRBJ1-5; perhaps TRBD1 as D (6 bases). V was clipped by 2 bases and J by 5 bases, with 11 bases between them. Germline-derived CDR1 and CDR2 are SGHDT and YYEEEE. CDR3 length: 14 amino acids. Written as DNA, the CDR3 is TGTGCCAGCAGCTTAAACAGGGCTTATCAGCCCCAGCATTTT. Translation gives CASSLNRAYQPQHF.

V is TRBV28 and J is TRBJ1-3; TRBD1 matches 7 bases. Unmatched junction bases numbered 7, after V lost 8 bases and J lost 3 bases. Germline V gene lookup returns CDR1 MDHEN and CDR2 SYDVKM. The CDR3 runs 14 residues. Here the CDR3 reads CASVHRGGGNTIYF. In DNA, the CDR3 is TGTGCCAGCGTGCACAGGGGTGGTGGAAACACCATATATTTT.

This chain links TRBV4-3 with TRBJ2-7; 7 nucleotides line up with TRBD2. The CDR3 extends over 14 amino acids. Germline loops: CDR1 LGHNA, CDR2 YSLEER. The V gene end was trimmed by 1 base and the J gene end by 2 bases; junction bases not matched to a gene: 2. This CDR3 reads CASSQASGPYEQYF. In DNA form, the CDR3 reads TGCGCCAGCAGCCAAGCTAGCGGACCCTACGAGCAGTACTTC.

The rearrangement joins TRBV10-3 to TRBJ1-2; 8 nucleotides agree with TRBD1. Per germline, CDR1 ENHRY and CDR2 SYGVKD. V shed 0 bases and J 2 bases; nucleotides not matched to a gene: 5. The CDR3 totals 16 residues. CDR3 in DNA: TGTGCCATCAGTGAGTCGCGGCAGGGGGCGAACTATGGCTACACCTTC. Its translation: CAISESRQGANYGYTF.

The chain uses TRBV19 and TRBJ1-5, with 9 bases lining up with TRBD1. Germline trimming cut 3 bases from V and 2 bases from J; bases unmatched to any gene: 5. The CDR3 consists of 16 residues. Germline CDR1 is LNHDA and CDR2 is SQIVND (reference sequence). CDR3 sequence (DNA): TGTGCCAGTAGTATCGGGACAGGGACCGGCAATCAGCCCCAGCATTTT. Residues: CASSIGTGTGNQPQHF.

This chain connects TRBV18 to TRBJ2-3; maybe TRBD1 (6 bases). The CDR3 runs to 16 residues. Germline loops: CDR1 KGHSH, CDR2 LQKENI. V lost 3 bases, J lost 1 base, and 14 bases lay in between. The CDR3 region is CASSPQTGLGTDTQYF. The CDR3 coding sequence is TGTGCCAGCTCACCTCAAACAGGGTTGGGCACAGATACGCAGTATTTT.

The chain joins TRBV2 to TRBJ2-7; 8 bases align to TRBD2. Germline trimming cut 8 bases from V and 5 bases from J; bases unmatched to any gene: 14. Germline lookup yields CDR1 SNHLY and CDR2 FYNNEI. The CDR3 consists of 15 residues. CDR3 sequence: CASVTRGGGTNEQYF. CDR3 coding DNA: TGTGCCAGCGTGACCCGGGGGGGAGGGACGAACGAGCAGTACTTC.